This T cell receptor beta chain came from a study of blood T cell repertoires in COVID-19. Turning to the study itself: Italy, Spain and the United States were the sources of the convalescent and acute COVID-19 samples. Sources were T cells, B-cell-depleted T cells, or PBMCs; the material itself was cDNA or gDNA.

Each participant's cohort was designated according to participant-reported clinical history. Repertoires were generated with immunoSEQ multiplex PCR, while TCRdb's copy carries only in-frame clones and drops some. The table records about 360,000 clones, around 87% of them present only once. The source material was PBMCs or T cells enriched from blood (not recorded which). The TCR sequence derives from a young man who had recovered from COVID-19.

The CDR3 sequence: CASSPDRVIGELFF. CDR3 sequence (DNA): TGCGCCAGCAGCCCGGACAGGGTTATCGGGGAGCTGTTTTTT. The rearrangement links TRBV5-1 to TRBJ2-2; TRBD1 matches 8 bases. After removal of 4 bases from V and 7 bases from J, the junction contained 6 bases not matched to a gene. Per the germline V gene, CDR1 is SGHRS and CDR2 is YFSETQ. The CDR3 is 14 amino acids.